A selection of T cell receptor beta chains follows, all from one sample in a study of T cell responses to AZD1222 COVID-19 vaccine. Produced via immunoSEQ multiplex PCR; TCRdb's table is partial and in-frame only. Counted here are 50,000 to 75,000 clones, 89% occurring once; the ten biggest clones make up approximately 6.1%. The sample in question was peripheral blood, obtained 28 days after the second AZD1222 dose. These receptors originate from an adult who received the AZD1222 COVID-19 vaccine. Each CDR3 is given without its conserved first and last residue.

j_call v_call cdr3_aa
TRBJ1-2 TRBV20-1 SGPGVDGYT
TRBJ1-5 TRBV15 ATSNPGYSNQPQH
TRBJ2-7 TRBV24-1 ATERGSPSYEQY
TRBJ1-1 TRBV24-1 ATAHSQNTEAF
TRBJ1-1 TRBV28 ASSSLWGGSGTEAF
TRBJ2-1 TRBV28 ATQGDRKQF
TRBJ2-3 TRBV29-1 SVAKTGQSTDTQY
TRBJ2-2 TRBV27 ASSGLAGANTGELF
TRBJ1-1 TRBV6-5 ASSRGPEAF
TRBJ2-3 TRBV10-3 AISYDRSTDTQY
TRBJ2-5 TRBV3-1/TRBV3-2 ASSQGQGAGETQY
TRBJ1-5 TRBV27 ASSSGQGVSQPQH
TRBJ2-3 TRBV11-2 ASSPGLAGFVTDTQY
TRBJ1-5 TRBV23-1 ASSHLRGNSNQPQH
TRBJ2-1 TRBV27 ASSFVLLAGNEQF
TRBJ1-2 TRBV30 AWSVRQGAFGYT
TRBJ1-4 TRBV6-1 ASSDGDTKLF
TRBJ1-1 TRBV5-1 ASSLATLSNTEAF
TRBJ2-7 TRBV18 ASSPLPNEQY
TRBJ1-2 TRBV7-9 ASSLEGTGYT
TRBJ1-5 TRBV5-8 ASSHRGIGNQPQH
TRBJ2-2 TRBV18 ASSPLPGTGSNTGELF
TRBJ2-7 TRBV28 ASSLGQGPYEQY
TRBJ2-5 TRBV19 ASRLAGETQY
TRBJ1-2 TRBV5-1 ASSSSGTGKVVYT
TRBJ1-2 TRBV12-3/TRBV12-4 ASSYQNAGGYT
TRBJ1-4 TRBV5-1 ASKSAAGASNEKLF
TRBJ2-7 TRBV13 ASSLAQAGPYEQY